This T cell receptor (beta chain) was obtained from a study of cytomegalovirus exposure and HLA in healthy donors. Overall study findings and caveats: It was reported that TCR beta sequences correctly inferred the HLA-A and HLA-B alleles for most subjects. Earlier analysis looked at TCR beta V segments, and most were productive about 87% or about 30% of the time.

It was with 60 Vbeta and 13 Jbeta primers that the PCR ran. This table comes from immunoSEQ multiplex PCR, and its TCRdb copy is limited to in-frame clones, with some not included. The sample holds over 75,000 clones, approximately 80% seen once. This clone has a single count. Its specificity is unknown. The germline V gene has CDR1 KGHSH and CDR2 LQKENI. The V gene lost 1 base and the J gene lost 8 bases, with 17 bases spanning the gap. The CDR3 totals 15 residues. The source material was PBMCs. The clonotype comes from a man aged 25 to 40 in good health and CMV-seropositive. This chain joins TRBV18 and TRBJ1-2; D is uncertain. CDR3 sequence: CASSPLDLTPSGYTF. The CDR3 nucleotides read TGTGCCAGCTCACCACTAGACCTGACCCCTAGCGGCTACACCTTC.